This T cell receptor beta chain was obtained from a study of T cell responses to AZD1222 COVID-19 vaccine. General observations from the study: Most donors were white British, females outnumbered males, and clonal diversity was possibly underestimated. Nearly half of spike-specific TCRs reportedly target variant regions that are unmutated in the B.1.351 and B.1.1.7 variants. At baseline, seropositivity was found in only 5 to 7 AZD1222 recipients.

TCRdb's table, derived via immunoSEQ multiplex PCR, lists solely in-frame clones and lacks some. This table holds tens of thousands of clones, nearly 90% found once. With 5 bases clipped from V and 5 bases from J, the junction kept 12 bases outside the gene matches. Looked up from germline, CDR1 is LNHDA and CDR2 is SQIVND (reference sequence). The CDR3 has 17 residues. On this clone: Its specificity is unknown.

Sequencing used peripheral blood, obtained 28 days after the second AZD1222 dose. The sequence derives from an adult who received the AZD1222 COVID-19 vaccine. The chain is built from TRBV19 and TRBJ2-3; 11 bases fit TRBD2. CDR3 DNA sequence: TGTGCCAGTAGTCGAACCCCGACTAGCGGGACGAGAGATACGCAGTATTTT. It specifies CASSRTPTSGTRDTQYF.